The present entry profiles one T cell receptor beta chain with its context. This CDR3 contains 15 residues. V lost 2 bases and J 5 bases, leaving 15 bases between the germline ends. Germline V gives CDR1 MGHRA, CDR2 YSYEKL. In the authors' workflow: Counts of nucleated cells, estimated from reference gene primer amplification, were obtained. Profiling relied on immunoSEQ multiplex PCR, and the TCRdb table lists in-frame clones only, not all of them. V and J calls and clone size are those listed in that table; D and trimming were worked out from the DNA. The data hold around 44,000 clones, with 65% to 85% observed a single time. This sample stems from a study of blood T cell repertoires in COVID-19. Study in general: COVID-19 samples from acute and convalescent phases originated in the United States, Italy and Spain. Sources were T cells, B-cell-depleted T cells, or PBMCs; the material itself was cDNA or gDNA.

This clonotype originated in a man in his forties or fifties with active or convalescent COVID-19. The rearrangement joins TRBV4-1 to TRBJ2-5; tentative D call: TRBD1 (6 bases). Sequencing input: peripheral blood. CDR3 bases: TGCGCCAGCAGCCAACTTTGGAGGACAGAGGAGACCCAGTACTTC. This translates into CASSQLWRTEETQYF.